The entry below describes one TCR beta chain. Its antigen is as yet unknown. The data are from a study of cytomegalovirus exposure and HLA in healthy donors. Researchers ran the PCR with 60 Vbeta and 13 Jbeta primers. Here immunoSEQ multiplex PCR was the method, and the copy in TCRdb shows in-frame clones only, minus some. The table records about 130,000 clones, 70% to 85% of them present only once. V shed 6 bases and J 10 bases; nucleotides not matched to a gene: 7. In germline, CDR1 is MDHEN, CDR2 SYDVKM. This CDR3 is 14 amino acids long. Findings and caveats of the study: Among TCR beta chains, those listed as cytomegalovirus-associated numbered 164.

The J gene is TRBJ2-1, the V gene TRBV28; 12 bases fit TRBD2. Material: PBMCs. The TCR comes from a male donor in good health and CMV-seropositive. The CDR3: CASRLAGGSVEQFF. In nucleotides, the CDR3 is TGTGCCAGCAGACTAGCGGGAGGATCGGTGGAGCAGTTCTTC.